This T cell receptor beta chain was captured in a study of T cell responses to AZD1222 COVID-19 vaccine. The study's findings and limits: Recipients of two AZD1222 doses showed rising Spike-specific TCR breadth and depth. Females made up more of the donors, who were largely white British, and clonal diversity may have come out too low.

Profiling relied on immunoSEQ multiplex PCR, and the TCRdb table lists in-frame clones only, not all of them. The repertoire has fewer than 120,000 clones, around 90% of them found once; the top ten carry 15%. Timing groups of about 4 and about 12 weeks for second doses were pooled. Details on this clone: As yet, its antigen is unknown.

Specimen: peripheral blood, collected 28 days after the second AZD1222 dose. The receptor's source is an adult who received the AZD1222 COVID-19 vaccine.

CDR3 loop: CASSYSGSQETQYF. The CDR3 region has the DNA TGTGCCAGCAGTTACTCGGGGTCCCAAGAGACCCAGTACTTC. V is TRBV6-5 and J is TRBJ2-5; D gene uncertain. V lost 0 bases and J lost 1, with 6 bases in between. CDR3 length: 14 residues. Germline lookup yields CDR1 MNHEY and CDR2 SVGAGI.